This T cell receptor (beta chain) stems from a study of PD-1 blockade in classical Hodgkin lymphoma. About the study: Patients were dosed intravenously with nivolumab at 3 mg/kg every 2 weeks.

A word on this clone: Its target is unknown.

The germline CDR1 and CDR2 sequences are SGHNT and YENEEA. CDR3 length: 12 amino acids. Trimming took 0 bases from V and 9 from J, leaving 8 bases between them. All patients relapsed after autologous stem cell transplantation, and brentuximab vedotin exposure varied. Findings of the study overall: Similar baseline diversity was found in complete responders and newly diagnosed patients. The CD4+ diversity rise by C4D1 was clearest in complete responders. Factors driving the repertoire differences, possibly disease activity or prior therapy, remain undefined.

Method: immunoSEQ multiplex PCR; TCRdb's copy keeps in-frame clones and lacks some. In the table there are fewer than 15,000 clones, 75% to 95% of which are singletons. The clonotype was recovered from a human donor with classical Hodgkin lymphoma. The V call is TRBV11-3, the J call TRBJ1-1, with D unclear. This material consisted of peripheral blood mononuclear cells (PBMCs), taken at baseline. The CDR3 DNA is TGTGCCAGCAGCTTAGACAGTGAACAAGCTTTCTTT. Translated, it gives CASSLDSEQAFF.